This is a list of T cell receptor beta chains from one sample in a study of blood T cell repertoires in COVID-19. Profiling relied on immunoSEQ multiplex PCR, and the TCRdb table lists in-frame clones only, not all of them. The sample has 100,000 to 150,000 clones, about 82% seen once. The sample was peripheral blood. The receptor source for this set is a human donor in a cohort sampled during active COVID-19. Both conserved end residues are part of each CDR3. Size is stated for part of the rows, as once, few or many counts, or as a class when the clone is expanded.

TRBV19,-,TRBJ1-2,CASSTQQGAGYGYTF
TRBV3-1/TRBV3-2,once,TRBJ1-1,CASSPGGVGAFF
TRBV5-1,-,TRBJ2-5,CASGPPSGSRETQYF
TRBV6-5,-,TRBJ1-3,CASRAQGAAGNTIYF
TRBV7-9,-,TRBJ1-1,CASSLTGRAEAFF
TRBV11-2,few,TRBJ1-3,CASSLSGNTIYF
TRBV29-1,-,TRBJ1-1,CSVGAGKRWETEAFF
TRBV9,-,TRBJ2-1,CASSVDRGSGRAYNEQFF
TRBV4-1,-,TRBJ1-3,CASSPGMAGVSGNTIYF
TRBV7-9,-,TRBJ1-1,CASSWGQMNTEAFF
TRBV7-9,-,TRBJ2-5,CASRAGVAGEANF
TRBV3-1/TRBV3-2,once,TRBJ2-5,CASSQDGVETQYF
TRBV6-1,-,TRBJ2-1,CASSGTSGSMGNEQFF
TRBV5-1,-,TRBJ2-1,CASSPGQSYNEQFF
TRBV5-4,-,TRBJ2-1,CASSLYFLNEQFF
TRBV5-1,-,TRBJ1-1,CASSLVVGGRQGTEAFF
TRBV30,-,TRBJ2-3,CAWSADLGTDTQYF
TRBV5-1,-,TRBJ1-2,CASRPDGDLYGYTF
TRBV7-2,-,TRBJ2-2,CASSLILTSGRSGELFF
TRBV5-6,-,TRBJ2-3,CASSNPGHHTDTQYF
TRBV19,-,TRBJ1-2,CASATGIFGYGYTF
TRBV18,-,TRBJ2-1,CASSPRSSGTYNEQFF
TRBV3-1/TRBV3-2,once,TRBJ2-5,CASSPRGAGDLETQYF
TRBV9,-,TRBJ2-6,CASSVRQGTSGANVLTF
TRBV19,-,TRBJ2-3,CASSGRGPTDTQYF
TRBV14,once,TRBJ1-5,CASSQSGGRYRNQPQHF
TRBV7-9,-,TRBJ2-1,CASSPGLAINNEQFF
TRBV18,-,TRBJ1-1,CASSPLRDRAAEAFF
TRBV14,-,TRBJ2-2,CASSQRTGGTGELFF
TRBV18,-,TRBJ1-1,CASSLGQGATEAFF
TRBV11-2,-,TRBJ2-1,CASSPGTLIGGAKYNEQFF
TRBV27,-,TRBJ2-7,CASSLRGTVAYEQYF
TRBV6-2/TRBV6-3,-,TRBJ2-3,CASSYSMGASGGLTDTQYF
TRBV30,-,TRBJ2-6,CAWSQGADGANVLTF
TRBV19,-,TRBJ2-1,CASLDRKRANEQFF
TRBV7-6,-,TRBJ2-1,CASSLQGRISYNEQFF
TRBV9,-,TRBJ2-2,CASSVRATANTGELFF
TRBV30,-,TRBJ2-2,CAWRGVAGSLSAGELFF
TRBV28,-,TRBJ1-5,CASTVLSNQPQHF
TRBV4-1,few,TRBJ1-4,CASSQAPRDYEKLFF
TRBV7-3,-,TRBJ2-2,CASSPQVVTSTGELFF
TRBV7-9,-,TRBJ2-3,CASSLGTSDTQYF
TRBV5-5,-,TRBJ2-3,CASSSRQGSSERRSTDTQYF
TRBV19,-,TRBJ1-3,CASSLQGSSGNTIYF
TRBV15,-,TRBJ2-1,CATRNPPSDEQFF
TRBV29-1,-,TRBJ2-1,CSVFSGNQGDNEQFF